Below, 4 T cell receptor beta chains from the same sample are listed, as sequenced in a study of T cells in Graves' hyperthyroidism and ophthalmopathy (dated by TCRdb to the late 2010s). The library was generated by multiplex PCR. For sequencing, an Illumina HiSeq 2000 was employed. Amplification of TCR beta CDR3 regions was carried out from RNA transcripts. For the first round of RT-PCR on the TCR CDR3, the HTBI primer set was used together with the Qiagen OneStep RT-PCR kit. TCRdb ran its own pipeline on the public reads, namely fastp trimming at Q25 and MiXCR clone calling, and kept in-frame beta chains. All rows with the same CDR3 protein become a single entry with the most common DNA and genes. In all, the sample holds under 800,000 distinct CDR3 sequences, and 14% of those were seen once. About a tenth of the sample goes to the ten largest clones. The sequenced sample consisted of blood. The source of these receptors is a woman aged 18-29 years with Graves' hyperthyroidism.

CDR3 sequence (DNA): TGTGCCAGCAGCGGAGGAGGGGCGGGCTCCTACGAGCAGTACTTC. It translates to CASSGGGAGSYEQYF. This chain connects TRBV19 to TRBJ2-7; TRBD2 might be the D (6 bases). Germline CDR1 is LNHDA and CDR2 is SQIVND (reference sequence). The V and J ends lost 9 bases and 0 bases respectively, with 18 bases between them. This CDR3 is built from 15 residues.

This clonotype was seen more than once but under ten times. This chain uses TRBV9 with TRBJ2-3; TRBD2 might be the D (6 bases). The CDR3 consists of 15 residues. V shed 1 base and J shed 2 bases, with 11 bases lying between them. CDR1 is SGDLS, CDR2 YYNGEE, per germline. The CDR3 DNA reads as TGTGCCAGCAGCGTACACGGGGGAGTCACAGATACGCAGTATTTT. Translation: CASSVHGGVTDTQYF.

The sample holds many counts of this clonotype. The chain recombines TRBV28 with TRBJ2-5; TRBD2 might be the D (5 bases). Trimming left V 4 bases short and J 1 base short, with 13 bases between. The germline V gene has CDR1 MDHEN and CDR2 SYDVKM. The CDR3 loop spans 15 amino acids. CDR3 sequence reads: CASSSPRGPQETQYF. The CDR3 DNA reads as TGTGCCAGCAGTTCCCCGAGAGGGCCCCAAGAGACCCAGTACTTC.

This clonotype turned up a few times. V usage is TRBV4-1 and J usage is TRBJ1-5; D unresolved. The CDR3 runs to 16 residues. Germline V gene lookup returns CDR1 MGHRA and CDR2 YSYEKL. The V gene lost 4 bases and the J gene lost 1 base, with 14 bases spanning the gap. CDR3 nucleotides: TGCGCCAGCAGCCGGGCTTCCGCGGGGAGCAATCAGCCCCAGCATTTT. It codes for CASSRASAGSNQPQHF.